This T cell receptor beta chain was captured in a study of blood T cell repertoires in COVID-19. Assay used: immunoSEQ multiplex PCR; TCRdb lists only in-frame clones, some missing. The table includes over 65,000 clones, about 86% detected once. This CDR3 has 16 amino acids. Germline trimming cut 6 bases from V and 2 bases from J; bases unmatched to any gene: 12. Germline V gene lookup returns CDR1 MNHNY and CDR2 SVGAGI (reference sequence). This chain links TRBV6-6 with TRBJ2-7, with 8 bases identical to TRBD1. Sequences were obtained from peripheral blood. The sequence was collected from a man at least 80 years old with acute or convalescent COVID-19. The CDR3 protein is CASSSYRDRTPYEQYF. CDR3 DNA sequence: TGTGCCAGCAGCAGTTACAGGGACAGGACTCCCTACGAGCAGTACTTC.